The entry that follows covers one T cell receptor beta chain sequence. At deep level, the assay was performed. Repertoires were generated with immunoSEQ multiplex PCR, while TCRdb's copy carries only in-frame clones and drops some. The sample includes some 500,000 clones, 95% to 96% of them seen just once. The data are from a study of shared clonotypes between healthy human individuals. The CDR3 sequence is 14 residues long. Germline-derived CDR1 and CDR2 are MGHRA and YSYEKL. V was clipped by 5 bases and J by 3 bases, with 10 bases between them. V is TRBV4-1 and J is TRBJ2-2; D is undetermined. Material: naive CD4+ T cells sorted from blood. Described subset: CD45RA+ positively selected. This TCR was sampled from a woman aged 25 to 39 in good health. The CDR3 is CASSSHHDTGELFF. CDR3 sequence (DNA): TGCGCCAGCAGCTCCCACCACGACACCGGGGAGCTGTTTTTT.